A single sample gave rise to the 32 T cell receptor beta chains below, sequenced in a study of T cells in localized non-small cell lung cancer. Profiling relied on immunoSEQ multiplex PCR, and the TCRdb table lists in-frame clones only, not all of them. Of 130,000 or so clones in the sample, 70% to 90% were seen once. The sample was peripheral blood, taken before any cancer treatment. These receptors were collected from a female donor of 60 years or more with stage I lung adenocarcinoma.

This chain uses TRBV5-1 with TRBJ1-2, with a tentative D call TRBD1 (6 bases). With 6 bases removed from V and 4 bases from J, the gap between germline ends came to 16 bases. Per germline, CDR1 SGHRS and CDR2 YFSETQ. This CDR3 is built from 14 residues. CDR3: CASNLNREGYGYTF. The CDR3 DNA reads TGCGCCAGCAATCTTAACAGGGAAGGCTATGGCTACACCTTC.

CDR3 sequence: CATSRALQLSEVKLFF. For the CDR3, the DNA is TGTGCCACCAGCAGAGCACTTCAGCTCTCTGAAGTAAAACTGTTTTTT. The gene calls are TRBV15 and TRBJ1-4; D gene uncertain. The CDR3 has 16 amino acids. Trimming took 1 base from V and 10 from J, leaving 19 bases between them. The germline gives CDR1 LNHNV, CDR2 YYDKDF (reference sequence).

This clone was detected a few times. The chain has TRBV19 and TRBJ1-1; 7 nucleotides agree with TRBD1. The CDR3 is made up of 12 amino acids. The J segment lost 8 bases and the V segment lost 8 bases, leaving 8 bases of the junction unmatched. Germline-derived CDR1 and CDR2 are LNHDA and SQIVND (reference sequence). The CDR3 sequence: CASHQQGSEAFF. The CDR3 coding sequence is TGTGCCAGTCACCAACAGGGGTCGGAAGCTTTCTTT. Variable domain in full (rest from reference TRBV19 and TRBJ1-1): DGGITQSPKYLFRKEGQNVTLSCEQNLNHDAMYWYRQDPGQGLRLIYYSQIVNDFQKGDIAEGYSVSREKKESFPLTVTSAQKNPTAFYLCASHQQGSEAFFGQGTRLTVV.

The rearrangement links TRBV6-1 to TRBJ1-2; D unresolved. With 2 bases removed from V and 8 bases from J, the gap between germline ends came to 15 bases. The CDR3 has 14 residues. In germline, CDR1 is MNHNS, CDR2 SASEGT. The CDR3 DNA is TGTGCCAGCAGTGAAATCTCTGTTTCAGGCGGCTACACCTTC. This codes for CASSEISVSGGYTF.

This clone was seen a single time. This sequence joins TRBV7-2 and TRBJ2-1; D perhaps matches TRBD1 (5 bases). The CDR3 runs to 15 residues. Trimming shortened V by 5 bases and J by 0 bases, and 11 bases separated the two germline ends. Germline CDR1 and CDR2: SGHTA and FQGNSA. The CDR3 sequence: CASSADKSSYNEQFF. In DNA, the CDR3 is TGTGCCAGCAGCGCGGACAAGAGCTCCTACAATGAGCAGTTCTTC.

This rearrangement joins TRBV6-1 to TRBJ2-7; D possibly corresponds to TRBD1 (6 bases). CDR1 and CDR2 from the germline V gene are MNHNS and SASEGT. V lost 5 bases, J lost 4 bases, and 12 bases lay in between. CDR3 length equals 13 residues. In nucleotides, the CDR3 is TGTGCCAGCAGTACAGGGTCCCAATACGAGCAGTACTTC. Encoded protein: CASSTGSQYEQYF.

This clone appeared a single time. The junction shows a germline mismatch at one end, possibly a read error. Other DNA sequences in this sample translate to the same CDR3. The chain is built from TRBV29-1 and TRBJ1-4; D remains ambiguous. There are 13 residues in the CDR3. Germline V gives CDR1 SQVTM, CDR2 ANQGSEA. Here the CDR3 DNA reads TGCAGCGTTGGGATGTCGACTAATGAAAAGCTGTTTTTT. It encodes CSVGMSTNEKLFF.

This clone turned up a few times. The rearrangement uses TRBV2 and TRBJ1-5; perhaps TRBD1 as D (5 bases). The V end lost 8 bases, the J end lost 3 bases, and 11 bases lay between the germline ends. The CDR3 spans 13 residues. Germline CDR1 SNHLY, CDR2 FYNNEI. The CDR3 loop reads CASEGAYNQPQHF. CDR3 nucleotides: TGTGCCAGCGAAGGGGCATACAATCAGCCCCAGCATTTT.

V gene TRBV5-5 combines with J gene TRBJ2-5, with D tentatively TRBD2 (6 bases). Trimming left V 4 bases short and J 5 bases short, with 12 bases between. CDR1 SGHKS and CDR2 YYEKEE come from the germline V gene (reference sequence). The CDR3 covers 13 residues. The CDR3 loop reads CASSLEGKETQYF. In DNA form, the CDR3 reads TGTGCCAGCAGCCTGGAGGGGAAGGAGACCCAGTACTTC.

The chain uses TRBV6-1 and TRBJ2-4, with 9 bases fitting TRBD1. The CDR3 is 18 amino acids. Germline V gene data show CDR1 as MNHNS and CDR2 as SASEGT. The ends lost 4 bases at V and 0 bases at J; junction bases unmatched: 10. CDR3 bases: TGTGCCAGCAGTGGGGGGGACAGGGAAAAGCCAGCCAAAAACATTCAGTACTTC. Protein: CASSGGDREKPAKNIQYF.

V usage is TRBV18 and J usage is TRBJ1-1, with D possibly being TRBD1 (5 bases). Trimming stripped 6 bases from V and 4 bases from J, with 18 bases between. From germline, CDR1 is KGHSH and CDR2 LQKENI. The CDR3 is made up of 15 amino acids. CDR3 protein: CASSLEGPLRTEAFF. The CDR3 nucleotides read TGTGCCAGCTCTCTTGAGGGACCGCTGCGCACTGAAGCTTTCTTT.

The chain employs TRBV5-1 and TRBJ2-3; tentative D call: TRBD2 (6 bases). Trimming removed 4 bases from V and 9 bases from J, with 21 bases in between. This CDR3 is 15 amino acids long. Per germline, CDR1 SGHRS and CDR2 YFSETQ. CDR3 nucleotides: TGCGCCAGCAGCCCAACTGAACTCCGACTAGGGACGCAGTATTTT. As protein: CASSPTELRLGTQYF.

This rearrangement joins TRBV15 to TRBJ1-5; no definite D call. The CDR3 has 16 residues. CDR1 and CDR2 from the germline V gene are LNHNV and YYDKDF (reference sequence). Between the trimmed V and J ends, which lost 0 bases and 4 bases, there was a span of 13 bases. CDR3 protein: CATSRDRGRGNQPQHF. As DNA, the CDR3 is TGTGCCACCAGCAGAGATCGAGGTCGTGGAAATCAGCCCCAGCATTTT.

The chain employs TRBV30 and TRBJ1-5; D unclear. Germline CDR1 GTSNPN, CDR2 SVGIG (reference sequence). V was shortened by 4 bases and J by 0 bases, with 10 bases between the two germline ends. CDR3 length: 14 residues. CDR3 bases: TGTGCCTGGAAGTTGAAAGATAGCAATCAGCCCCAGCATTTT. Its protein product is CAWKLKDSNQPQHF. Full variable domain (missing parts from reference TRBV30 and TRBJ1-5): SQTIHQWPATLVQPVGSPLSLECTVEGTSNPNLYWYRQAAGRGLQLLFYSVGIGQISSEVPQNLSASRPQDRQFILSSKKLLLSDSGFYLCAWKLKDSNQPQHFGDGTRLSIL.

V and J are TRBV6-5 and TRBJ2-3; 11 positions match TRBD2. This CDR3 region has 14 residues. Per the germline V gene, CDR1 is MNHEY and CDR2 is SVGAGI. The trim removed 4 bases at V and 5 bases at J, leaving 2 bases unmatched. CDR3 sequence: CASSLAGGLDTQYF. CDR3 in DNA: TGTGCCAGCAGTTTAGCGGGAGGGCTAGATACGCAGTATTTT.

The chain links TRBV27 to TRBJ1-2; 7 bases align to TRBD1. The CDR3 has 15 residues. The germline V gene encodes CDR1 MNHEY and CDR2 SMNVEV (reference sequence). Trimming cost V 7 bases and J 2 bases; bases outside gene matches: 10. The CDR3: CASTYRGTENYGYTF. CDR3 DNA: TGTGCCAGCACCTATCGCGGGACAGAGAACTATGGCTACACCTTC.

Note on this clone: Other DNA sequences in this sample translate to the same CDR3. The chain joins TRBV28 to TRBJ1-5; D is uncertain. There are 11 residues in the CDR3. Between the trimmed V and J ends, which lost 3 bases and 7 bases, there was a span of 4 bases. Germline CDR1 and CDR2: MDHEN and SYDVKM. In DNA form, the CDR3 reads TGTGCCAGCAGTTTCGACCAGCCCCAGCATTTT. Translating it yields CASSFDQPQHF.

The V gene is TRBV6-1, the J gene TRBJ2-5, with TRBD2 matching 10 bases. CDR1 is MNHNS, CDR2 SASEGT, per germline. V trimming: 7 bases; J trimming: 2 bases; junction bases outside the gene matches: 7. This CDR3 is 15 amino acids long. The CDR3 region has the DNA TGTGCCAGCATCCGCCCACTAGCGGGACAAGAGACCCAGTACTTC. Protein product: CASIRPLAGQETQYF.

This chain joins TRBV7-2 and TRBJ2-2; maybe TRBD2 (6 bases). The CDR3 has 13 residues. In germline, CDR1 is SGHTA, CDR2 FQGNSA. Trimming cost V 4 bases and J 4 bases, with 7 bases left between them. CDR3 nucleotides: TGTGCCAGCAGCTCAGCGGGCACCGGGGAGCTGTTTTTT. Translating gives CASSSAGTGELFF.

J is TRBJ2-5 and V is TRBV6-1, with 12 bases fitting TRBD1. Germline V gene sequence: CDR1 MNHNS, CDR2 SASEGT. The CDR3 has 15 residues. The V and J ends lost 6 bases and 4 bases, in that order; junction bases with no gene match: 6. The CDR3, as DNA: TGTGCCAGCAGGCTGGGGACAGGGGGCGCAGAGACCCAGTACTTC. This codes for CASRLGTGGAETQYF.

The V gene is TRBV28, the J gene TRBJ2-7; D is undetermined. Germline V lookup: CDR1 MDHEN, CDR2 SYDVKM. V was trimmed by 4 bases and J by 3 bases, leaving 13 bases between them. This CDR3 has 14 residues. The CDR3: CASSSTLSVYEQYF. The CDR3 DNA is TGTGCCAGCAGTTCCACGCTCTCGGTCTACGAGCAGTACTTC.

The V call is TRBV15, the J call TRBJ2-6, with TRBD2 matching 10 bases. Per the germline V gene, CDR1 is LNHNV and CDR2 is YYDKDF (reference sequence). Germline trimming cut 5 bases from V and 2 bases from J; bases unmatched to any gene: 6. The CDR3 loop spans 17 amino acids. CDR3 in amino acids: CATSGLAGGTGANVLTF. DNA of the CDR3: TGTGCCACCAGCGGATTAGCGGGGGGAACTGGGGCCAACGTCCTGACTTTC.

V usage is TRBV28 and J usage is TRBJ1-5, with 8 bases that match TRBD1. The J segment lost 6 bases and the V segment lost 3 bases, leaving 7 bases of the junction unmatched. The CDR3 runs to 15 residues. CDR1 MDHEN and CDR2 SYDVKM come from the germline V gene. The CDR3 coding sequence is TGTGCCAGCAGTTTTCCGGGACAGGTCTTTCAGCCCCAGCATTTT. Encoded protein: CASSFPGQVFQPQHF.

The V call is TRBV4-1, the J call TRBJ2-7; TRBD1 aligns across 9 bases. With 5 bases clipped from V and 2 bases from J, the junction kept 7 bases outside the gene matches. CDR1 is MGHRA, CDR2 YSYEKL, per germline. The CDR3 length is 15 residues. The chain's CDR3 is CASSNTGGWTYEQYF. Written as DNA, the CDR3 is TGCGCCAGCAGCAACACAGGGGGCTGGACCTACGAGCAGTACTTC.

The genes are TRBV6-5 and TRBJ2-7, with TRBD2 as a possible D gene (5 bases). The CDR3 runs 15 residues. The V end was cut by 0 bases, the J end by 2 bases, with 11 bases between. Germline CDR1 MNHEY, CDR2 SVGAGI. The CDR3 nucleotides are TGTGCCAGCAGTTACTCGGAATCGAGGGCCTACGAGCAGTACTTC. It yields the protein CASSYSESRAYEQYF.

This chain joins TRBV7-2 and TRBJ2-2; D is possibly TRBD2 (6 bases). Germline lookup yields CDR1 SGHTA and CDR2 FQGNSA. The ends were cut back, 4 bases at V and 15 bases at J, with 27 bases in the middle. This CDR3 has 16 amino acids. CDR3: CASSSPGVGVSVGVFF. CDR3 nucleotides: TGTGCCAGCAGCTCCCCGGGGGTAGGGGTCTCCGTCGGGGTGTTTTTT.

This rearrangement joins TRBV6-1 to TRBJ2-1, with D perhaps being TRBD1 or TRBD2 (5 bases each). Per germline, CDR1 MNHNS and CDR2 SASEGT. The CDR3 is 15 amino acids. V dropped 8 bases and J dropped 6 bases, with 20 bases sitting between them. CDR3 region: CASCKGRVRSNEQFF. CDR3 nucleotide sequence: TGTGCCAGCTGTAAGGGGCGGGTAAGGTCCAATGAGCAGTTCTTC.

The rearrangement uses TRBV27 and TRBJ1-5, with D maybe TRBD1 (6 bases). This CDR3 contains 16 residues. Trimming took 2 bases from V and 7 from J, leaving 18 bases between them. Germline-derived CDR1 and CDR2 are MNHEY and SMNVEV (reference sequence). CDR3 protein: CASSLGQGLTRQPQHF. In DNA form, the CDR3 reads TGTGCCAGCAGTTTAGGGCAGGGGCTCACCAGGCAGCCCCAGCATTTT.

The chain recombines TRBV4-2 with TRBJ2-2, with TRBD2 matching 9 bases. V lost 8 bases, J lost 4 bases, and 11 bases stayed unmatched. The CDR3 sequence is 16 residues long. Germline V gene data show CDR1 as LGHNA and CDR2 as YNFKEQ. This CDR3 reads CASDRASGDSTGELFF. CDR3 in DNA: TGTGCCAGCGATCGGGCTAGCGGGGATTCCACCGGGGAGCTGTTTTTT.

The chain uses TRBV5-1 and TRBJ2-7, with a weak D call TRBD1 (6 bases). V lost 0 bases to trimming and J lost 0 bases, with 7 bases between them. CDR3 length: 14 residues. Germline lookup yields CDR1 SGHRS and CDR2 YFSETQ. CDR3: CASSLGTVSYEQYF. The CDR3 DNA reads TGCGCCAGCAGCTTGGGGACAGTCTCCTACGAGCAGTACTTC.

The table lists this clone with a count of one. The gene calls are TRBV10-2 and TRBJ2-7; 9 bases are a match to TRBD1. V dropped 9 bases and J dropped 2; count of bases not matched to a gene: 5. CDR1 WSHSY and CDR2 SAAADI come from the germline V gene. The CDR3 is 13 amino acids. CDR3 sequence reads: CASRQGGPYEQYF. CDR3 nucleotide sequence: TGCGCCAGTCGACAGGGGGGACCCTACGAGCAGTACTTC.

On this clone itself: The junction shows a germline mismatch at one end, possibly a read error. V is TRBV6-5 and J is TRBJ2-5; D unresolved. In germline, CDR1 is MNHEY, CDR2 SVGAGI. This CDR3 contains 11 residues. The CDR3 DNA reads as TGTGCCAGCAGTTCCCTCATTGGTCCGGACTTC. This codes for CASSSLIGPDF.